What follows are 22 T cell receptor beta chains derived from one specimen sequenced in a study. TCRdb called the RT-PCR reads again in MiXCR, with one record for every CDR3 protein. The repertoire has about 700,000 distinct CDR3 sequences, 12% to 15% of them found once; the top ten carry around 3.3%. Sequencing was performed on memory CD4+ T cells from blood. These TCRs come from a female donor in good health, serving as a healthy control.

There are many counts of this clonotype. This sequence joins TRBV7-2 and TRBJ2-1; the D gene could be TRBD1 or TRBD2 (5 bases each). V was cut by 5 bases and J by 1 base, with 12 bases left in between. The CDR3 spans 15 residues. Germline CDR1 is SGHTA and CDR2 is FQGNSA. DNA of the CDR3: TGTGCCAGCAGCATCGGGACGGTATCCTACAATGAGCAGTTCTTC. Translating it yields CASSIGTVSYNEQFF.

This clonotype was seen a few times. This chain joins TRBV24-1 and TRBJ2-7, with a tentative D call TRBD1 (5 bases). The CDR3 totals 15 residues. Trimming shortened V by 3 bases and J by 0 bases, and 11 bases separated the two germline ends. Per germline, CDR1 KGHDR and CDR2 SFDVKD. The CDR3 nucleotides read TGTGCCACCAGTGATCGACAGAGTAGCTCCTACGAGCAGTACTTC. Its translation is CATSDRQSSSYEQYF.

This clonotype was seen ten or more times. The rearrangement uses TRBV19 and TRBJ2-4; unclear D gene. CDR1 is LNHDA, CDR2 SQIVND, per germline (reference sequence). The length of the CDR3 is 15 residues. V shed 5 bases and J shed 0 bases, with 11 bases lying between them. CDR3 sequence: CASSLRNLAKNIQYF. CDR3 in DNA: TGTGCCAGTAGTCTCAGGAATCTAGCCAAAAACATTCAGTACTTC.

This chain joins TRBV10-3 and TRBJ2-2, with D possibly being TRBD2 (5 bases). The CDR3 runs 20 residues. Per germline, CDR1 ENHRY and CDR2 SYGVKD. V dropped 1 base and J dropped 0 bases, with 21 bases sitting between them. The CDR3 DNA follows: TGTGCCATCAGTGAGTTAGGTAGCGAGACGTTTAGTGCGAACACCGGGGAGCTGTTTTTT. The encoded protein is CAISELGSETFSANTGELFF.

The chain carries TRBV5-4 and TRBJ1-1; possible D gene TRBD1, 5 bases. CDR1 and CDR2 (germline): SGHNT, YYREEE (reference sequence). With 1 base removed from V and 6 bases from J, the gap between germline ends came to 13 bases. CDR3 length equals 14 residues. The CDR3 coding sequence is TGTGCCAGCAGCTTGCCCAGCAGGGTGGCTGAAGCTTTCTTT. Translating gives CASSLPSRVAEAFF.

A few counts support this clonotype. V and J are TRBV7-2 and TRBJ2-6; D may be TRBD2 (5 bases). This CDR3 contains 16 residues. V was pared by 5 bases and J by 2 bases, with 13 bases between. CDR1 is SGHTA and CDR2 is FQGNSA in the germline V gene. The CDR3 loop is CASSLDGDPGANVLTF. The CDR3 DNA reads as TGTGCCAGCAGCCTAGACGGGGATCCTGGGGCCAACGTCCTGACTTTC.

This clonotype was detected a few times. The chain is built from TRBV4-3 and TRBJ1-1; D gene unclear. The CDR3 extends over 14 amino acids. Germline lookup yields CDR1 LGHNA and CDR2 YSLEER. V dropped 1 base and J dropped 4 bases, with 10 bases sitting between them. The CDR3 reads CASSQVPGSTEAFF. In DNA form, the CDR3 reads TGCGCCAGCAGCCAAGTTCCGGGTAGCACTGAAGCTTTCTTT.

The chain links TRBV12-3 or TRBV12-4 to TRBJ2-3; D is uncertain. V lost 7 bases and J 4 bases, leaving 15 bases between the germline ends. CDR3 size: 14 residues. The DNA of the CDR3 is TGTGCCAGCACCCTAAGGGCGAACTCAGATACGCAGTATTTT. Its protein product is CASTLRANSDTQYF.

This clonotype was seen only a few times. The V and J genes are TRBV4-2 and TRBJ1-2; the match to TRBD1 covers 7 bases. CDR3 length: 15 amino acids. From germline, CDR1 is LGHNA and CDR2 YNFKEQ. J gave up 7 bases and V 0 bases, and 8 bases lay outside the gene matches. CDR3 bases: TGTGCCAGCAGCCAAGATGGGGCTAGGACAGGTGGCTACACCTTC. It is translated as CASSQDGARTGGYTF.

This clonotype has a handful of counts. The CDR3 protein is CASSQDRSPAETQYF. For the CDR3, the DNA is TGTGCCAGCAGCCAAGATCGGTCCCCGGCAGAGACCCAGTACTTC. This chain joins TRBV14 and TRBJ2-5; D is uncertain. Trimming took 0 bases from V and 4 from J, leaving 12 bases between them. Germline V lookup: CDR1 SGHDN, CDR2 FVKESK. CDR3 size: 15 residues.

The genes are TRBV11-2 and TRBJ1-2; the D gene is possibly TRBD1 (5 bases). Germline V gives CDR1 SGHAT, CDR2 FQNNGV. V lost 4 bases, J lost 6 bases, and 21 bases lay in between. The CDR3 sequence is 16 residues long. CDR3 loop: CASSWNQGRGVDGYTF. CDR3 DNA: TGTGCCAGCAGCTGGAACCAAGGACGAGGGGTAGATGGCTACACCTTC.

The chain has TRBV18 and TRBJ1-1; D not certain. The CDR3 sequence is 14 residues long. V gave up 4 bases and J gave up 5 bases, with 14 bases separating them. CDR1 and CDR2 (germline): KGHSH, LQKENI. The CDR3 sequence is CASSRALGKTEAFF. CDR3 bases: TGTGCCAGCTCACGGGCCTTAGGGAAAACTGAAGCTTTCTTT.

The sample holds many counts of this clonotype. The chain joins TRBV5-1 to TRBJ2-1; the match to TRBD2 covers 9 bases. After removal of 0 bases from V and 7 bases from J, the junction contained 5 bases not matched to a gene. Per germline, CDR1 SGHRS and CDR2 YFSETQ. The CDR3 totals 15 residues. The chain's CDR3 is CASSLEGLAVNEQFF. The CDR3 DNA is TGCGCCAGCAGCTTGGAGGGACTAGCAGTTAATGAGCAGTTCTTC.

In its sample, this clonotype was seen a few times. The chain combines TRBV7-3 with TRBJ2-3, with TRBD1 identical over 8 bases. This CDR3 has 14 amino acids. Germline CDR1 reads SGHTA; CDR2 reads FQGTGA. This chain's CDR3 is CASGRTGYADTQYF. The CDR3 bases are TGTGCGAGCGGCCGGACAGGGTATGCAGATACGCAGTATTTT.

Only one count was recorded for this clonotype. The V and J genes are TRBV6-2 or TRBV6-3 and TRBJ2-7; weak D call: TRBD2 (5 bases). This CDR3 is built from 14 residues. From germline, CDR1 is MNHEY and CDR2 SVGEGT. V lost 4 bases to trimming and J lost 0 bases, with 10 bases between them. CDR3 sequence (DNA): TGTGCCAGCAGTTGGCCTGGGAGCTCCTACGAGCAGTACTTC. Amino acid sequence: CASSWPGSSYEQYF.

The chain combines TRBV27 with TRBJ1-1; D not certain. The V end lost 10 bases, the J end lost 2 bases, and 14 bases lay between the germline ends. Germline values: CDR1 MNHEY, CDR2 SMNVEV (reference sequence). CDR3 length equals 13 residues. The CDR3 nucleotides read TGTGCCACTAGAGAGGGTTTTAACACTGAAGCTTTCTTT. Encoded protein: CATREGFNTEAFF.

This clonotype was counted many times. CDR3 nucleotide sequence: TGTGCCAGCAGCCAGGCGACTAGCGGTTCCTACAATGAGCAGTTCTTC. Translated: CASSQATSGSYNEQFF. The chain couples TRBV4-2 to TRBJ2-1, with 9 bases fitting TRBD2. V shed 3 bases and J 1 base; nucleotides not matched to a gene: 4. CDR1 and CDR2 from the germline V gene are LGHNA and YNFKEQ. The CDR3 runs 16 residues.

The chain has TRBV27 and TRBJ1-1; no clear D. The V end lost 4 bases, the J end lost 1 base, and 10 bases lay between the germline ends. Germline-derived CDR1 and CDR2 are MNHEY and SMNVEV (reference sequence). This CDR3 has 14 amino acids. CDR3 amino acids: CASSSWTANTEAFF. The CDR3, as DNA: TGTGCCAGCAGTTCCTGGACCGCGAACACTGAAGCTTTCTTT.

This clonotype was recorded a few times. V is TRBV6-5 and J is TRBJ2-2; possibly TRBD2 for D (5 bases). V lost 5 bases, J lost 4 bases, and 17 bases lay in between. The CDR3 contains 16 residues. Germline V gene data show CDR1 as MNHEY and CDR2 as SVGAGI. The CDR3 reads CASSAARLAGTGELFF. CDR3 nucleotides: TGTGCCAGCAGTGCCGCCCGGCTAGCCGGCACCGGGGAGCTGTTTTTT.

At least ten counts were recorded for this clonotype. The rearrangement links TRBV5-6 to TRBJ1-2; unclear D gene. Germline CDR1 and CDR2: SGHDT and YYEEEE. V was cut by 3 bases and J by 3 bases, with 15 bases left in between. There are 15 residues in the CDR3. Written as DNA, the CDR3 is TGTGCCAGCAGCTCCAGCGGAGGAGCGGACTATGGCTACACCTTC. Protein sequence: CASSSSGGADYGYTF.

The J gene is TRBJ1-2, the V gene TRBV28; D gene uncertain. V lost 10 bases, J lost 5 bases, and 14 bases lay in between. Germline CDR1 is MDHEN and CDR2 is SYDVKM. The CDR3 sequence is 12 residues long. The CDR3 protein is CATLDGVYGYTF. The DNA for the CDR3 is TGTGCCACCCTAGACGGGGTATATGGCTACACCTTC.

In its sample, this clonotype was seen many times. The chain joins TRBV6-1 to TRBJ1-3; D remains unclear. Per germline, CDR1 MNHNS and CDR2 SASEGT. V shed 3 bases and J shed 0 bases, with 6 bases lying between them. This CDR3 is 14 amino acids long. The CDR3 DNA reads TGTGCCAGCAGTGATCCAGACTCTGGAAACACCATATATTTT. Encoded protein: CASSDPDSGNTIYF.